This entry features one T cell receptor beta chain sequence. This clonotype has a handful of counts. Which antigen it targets is not known. Base qualities were left out, and no much larger clone turns up one base away. Sequencing relied on an Illumina NovaSeq 6000. Using 5'RACE with constant-segment primers, TCRalpha and TCRbeta cDNA libraries were constructed, with sample barcodes and unique molecular identifiers added in the process. RNA was extracted from every sample with Trizol reagent. Amplification of the libraries took two PCR steps, and the second step added a second sample barcode plus Illumina TruSeq adapters. Sequencing of the libraries was done on an Illumina NovaSeq, producing 2 x 150 bp paired-end reads. Turning to the authors' computational methods: The reads were demultiplexed and collapsed into UMI-guided consensus sequences using migec v1.2.7. With mixcr v2.1.11, UMI consensuses were aligned to TRA and TRB V and J templates and assembled into clonotypes. Expanded or contracted clonotypes were those called significant by both edgeR and NoisET, with noise models trained on biological replicates. For edgeR calls, a false discovery rate-adjusted p below 0.01 and a log2 fold-change threshold of 1 were applied. PCA with hierarchical clustering of max-normalized trajectories of the 1000 most abundant clonotypes was used as exploratory dynamics analysis. Each responding clone was given a CD4 or CD8 phenotype based on the CD4+ and CD8+ repertoires, which had been sequenced separately. Using fastp trimming at Q25 and MiXCR clonotype assembly, TCRdb reanalyzed the public sequencing data and kept in-frame beta chains. Every CDR3 protein is listed once, alongside the most common genes and DNA of its rows. These V and J calls are TCRdb output, not the study's own analysis. The sample yields roughly 200,000 distinct CDR3 sequences; roughly 23% were counted once. More than 20% of the sample is taken by the ten largest.

Ficoll-Paque density gradient centrifugation was used to isolate PBMCs. The data were taken from a study of T-cell memory formation after mild COVID-19 (dated by TCRdb to 2020 to 2023). Regarding the research as a whole: Most TCR sequence clusters were specific to one of the two donors. Longitudinal TCRalpha and TCRbeta repertoire sequencing tracked T-cell clones expanding and contracting after mild COVID-19 in two donors. Two young, previously healthy adult volunteers, one female and one male, were included in the cohort. Broad study findings and their caveats: Only a couple of mild cases were covered in the study, and larger cohorts including severe cases with pre-infection samples were considered necessary. SARS-CoV-2 specificity of the second-wave clones peaking on day 37 was not confirmed. Some responding clones were found in pre-infection memory, which suggests that pre-existing cross-reactive memory T cells took part in the SARS-CoV-2 response. Contracting CD4+ clones turned up mainly in the CM and EM memory subsets, whereas EMRA was where CD8+ clones were enriched. Clones that contracted from day 15 to 85 showed balanced CD4/CD8 phenotypes, whereas a second wave of clones that expanded from day 15 to 37 leaned towards CD4+.

Material for sequencing was PBMCs or a T cell subset sorted from them (not recorded which). The receptor's source is an adult woman who had mild COVID-19 (a few samples of this study predate the infection). The sample titles of this study are shuffled in the database, so cell type and time point are left out; the donor was told from shared clones.

The CDR3 protein sequence reads: CASSYSRGSPLHF. DNA sequence: TGTGCCAGCAGCTATTCCCGGGGCTCACCCCTCCACTTT. This receptor chain uses TRBV27 and TRBJ1-6, and possibly TRBD1, on 5 matching bases. The CDR3 has 13 amino acids, counting the end cysteine and phenylalanine. The retained sequence is limited to the CDR3, 39 bases, with the frame set at the first base. V was cut back by 6 bases and J by 10 bases, leaving a gap of 13 bases between them. The germline V gene (reference sequence) provides CDR1 MNHEY and CDR2 SMNVEV.